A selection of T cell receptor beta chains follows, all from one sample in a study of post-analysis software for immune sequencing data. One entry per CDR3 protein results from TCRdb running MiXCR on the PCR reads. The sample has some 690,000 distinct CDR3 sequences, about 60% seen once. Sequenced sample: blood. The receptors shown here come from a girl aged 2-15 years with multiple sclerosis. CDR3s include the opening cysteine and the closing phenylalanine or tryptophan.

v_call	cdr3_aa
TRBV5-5	CASSLKGQGGYGYTF
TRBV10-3	CAISEPGQGGYEQYF
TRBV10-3	CAISEMLVTDTQYF
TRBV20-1	CSARRDRSSYEQYF
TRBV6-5	CASSYARAYEQYF
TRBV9	CASSVEAGGVYGYTF
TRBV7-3	CASSHFRGPYNEQFF
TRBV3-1	CASSQSLAHYNEQFF
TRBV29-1	CSVGIGGITEAFF
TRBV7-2	CASSLAWGQGTDTQYF
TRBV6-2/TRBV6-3	CASRTRGKETQYF
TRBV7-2	CASSLARTGKRGNEQFF
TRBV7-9	CASSLASQGTYEQYF
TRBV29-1	CSVEGPVWTGASDTQYF
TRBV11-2	CASSLGLAEGKQFF
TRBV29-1	CSVLETSPGELFF
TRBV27	CASSWTSGWQEQFF
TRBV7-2	CASSLLAGERSTDTQYF
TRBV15	CATSSQGREKLFF
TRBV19	CASSTRAGEKNDETQYF
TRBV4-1	CASSQRRVEQDTQYF